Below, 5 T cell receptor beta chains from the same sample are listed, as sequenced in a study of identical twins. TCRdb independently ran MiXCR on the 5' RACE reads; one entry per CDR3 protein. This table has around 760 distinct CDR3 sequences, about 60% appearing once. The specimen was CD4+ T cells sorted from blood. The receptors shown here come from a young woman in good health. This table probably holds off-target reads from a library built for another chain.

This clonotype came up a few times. The CDR3 DNA follows: TGTGCCAGCAGCCAGCCCGACTATGAAGAGACCCAGTACTTC. Protein sequence: CASSQPDYEETQYF. The J gene is TRBJ2-5, the V gene TRBV4-2; possibly TRBD2 for D (5 bases). The germline gives CDR1 LGHNA, CDR2 YNFKEQ. Trimming stripped 3 bases from V and 3 bases from J, with 11 bases between. The CDR3 totals 14 residues.

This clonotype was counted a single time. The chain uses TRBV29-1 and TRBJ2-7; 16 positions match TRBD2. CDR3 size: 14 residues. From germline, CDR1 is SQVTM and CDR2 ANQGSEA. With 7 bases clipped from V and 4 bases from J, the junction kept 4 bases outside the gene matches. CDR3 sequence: CSAGTSGREYEQYF. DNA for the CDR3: TGCAGCGCTGGGACTAGCGGGAGGGAGTACGAGCAGTACTTC.

This CDR3 is CAWSVDRGQPQHF. Written as DNA, the CDR3 is TGTGCCTGGAGTGTGGACAGAGGACAGCCCCAGCATTTT. The V gene is TRBV30, the J gene TRBJ1-5; a weak D match, TRBD1 (6 bases). The CDR3 has 13 residues. The germline V and J ends were trimmed by 0 bases and 7 bases, with 10 bases remaining between them. Germline assignment: CDR1 GTSNPN and CDR2 SVGIG (reference sequence).

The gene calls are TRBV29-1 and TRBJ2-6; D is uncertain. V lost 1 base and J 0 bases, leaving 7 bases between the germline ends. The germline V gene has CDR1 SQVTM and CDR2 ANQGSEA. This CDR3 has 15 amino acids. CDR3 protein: CSVEAWVSGANVLTF. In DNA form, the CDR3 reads TGCAGCGTTGAAGCTTGGGTCTCTGGGGCCAACGTCCTGACTTTC.

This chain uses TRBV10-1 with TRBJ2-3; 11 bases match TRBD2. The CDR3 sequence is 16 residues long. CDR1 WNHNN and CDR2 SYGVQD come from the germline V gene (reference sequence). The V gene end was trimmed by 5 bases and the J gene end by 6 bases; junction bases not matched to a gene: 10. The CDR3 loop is CASSQASGRILDTQYF. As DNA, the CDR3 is TGCGCCAGCAGTCAGGCTAGCGGGAGGATCCTGGATACGCAGTATTTT.